A selection of T cell receptor beta chains follows, all from one sample in a study of CD8+ T cells in alopecia areata. Clones were read by immunoSEQ multiplex PCR, and TCRdb kept only the in-frame ones, dropping some. Here the sample spans about 120,000 clones, around 56% being singletons. Sequencing used CD4+ T cells sorted from blood, obtained at week 4, from a patient treated with tofacitinib. The receptors were gathered from a human donor with alopecia areata. The CDR3 runs from the conserved cysteine through the conserved F or W. A D gene is named only where the DNA matches it firmly. The size of a clone is reported for some rows only, either as once, few or many, or as a class for expanded clones.

V	size	D	J	DNA	CDR3
TRBV30	-	-	TRBJ2-2	TGTGCCTGGAGTGTATATGGGCATACCGGGGAGCTGTTTTTT	CAWSVYGHTGELFF
TRBV5-1	-	-	TRBJ1-1	TGCGCCAGCAGCTTGGCCGCGGCAGGTCTGAACACTGAAGCTTTCTTT	CASSLAAAGLNTEAFF
TRBV9	-	TRBD1	TRBJ2-7	TGTGCCAGCAGCCCACAATCGACAGGGGGAGGTTACGAGCAGTACTTC	CASSPQSTGGGYEQYF
TRBV5-1	-	-	TRBJ2-1	TGCGCCAGCAGCTTCGTCCGGGGGGCCGATGAGCAGTTCTTC	CASSFVRGADEQFF
TRBV7-9	few	TRBD2	TRBJ2-2	TGTGCCAGCAGCTCTCGGACTAGCGGGGGCGGGGAGCTGTTTTTT	CASSSRTSGGGELFF
TRBV2	-	-	TRBJ2-7	TGTGCCAGCAGCGAAAACCTGGCAACACCCCACGAGCAGTACTTC	CASSENLATPHEQYF
TRBV6-5	few	-	TRBJ1-1	TGTGCCAGCCGCACAGCCATGAACACTGAAGCTTTCTTT	CASRTAMNTEAFF
TRBV14	-	TRBD1	TRBJ2-1	TGTGCCAGCAGCCGTTATGCGGACAGGGACCACAATGAGCAGTTCTTC	CASSRYADRDHNEQFF
TRBV9	many	-	TRBJ2-2	TGTGCCAGCAGCGTAGCCAGAAACACCGGGGAGCTGTTTTTT	CASSVARNTGELFF
TRBV7-8	-	-	TRBJ1-1	TGTGCCAGCAGCTTAGGGGTCATTCAGAACATGAACACTGAAGCTTTCTTT	CASSLGVIQNMNTEAFF
TRBV29-1	-	-	TRBJ1-2	TGCAGCGTTATGACAGACAACTATGGCTACACCTTC	CSVMTDNYGYTF
TRBV5-1	-	-	TRBJ1-5	TGCGCCAGCAGCTTCACAGGGTCCCGTGATCAGCCCCAGCATTTT	CASSFTGSRDQPQHF
TRBV5-1	few	-	TRBJ1-2	TGCGCCAGCGGCGGGGGGGACATTAACTATGGCTACACCTTC	CASGGGDINYGYTF
TRBV5-4	-	TRBD1	TRBJ2-2	TGTGCCAGCAGCTCCGGGACAGCTCTACACCTGGACACCGGGGAGCTGTTTTTT	CASSSGTALHLDTGELFF
TRBV29-1	-	-	TRBJ1-2	TGCAGCGTCCTAAATAACTATGGCTACACCTTC	CSVLNNYGYTF
TRBV6-6	few	TRBD1	TRBJ1-3	TGTGCCAGCAGCCCGGGACAGGGGGCGACTGGAAACACCATATATTTT	CASSPGQGATGNTIYF
TRBV25-1	-	TRBD1	TRBJ2-7	TGTGCCAGCAGTGAAGACAGGGGTCTTCGACGGCAGTACTTC	CASSEDRGLRRQYF
TRBV4-2	-	-	TRBJ2-7	TGTGCCAGCAGCCAAGCTGGCGCTTTCGAGTACGAGCAGTACTTC	CASSQAGAFEYEQYF
TRBV25-1	few	-	TRBJ1-6	TGTGCCAGCAGTGACTCGAGGGGCAATAATTCACCCCTCCACTTT	CASSDSRGNNSPLHF
TRBV6-5	-	TRBD1	TRBJ1-1	TGTGCCAGCCGCGGGGACAGGGTGGCTGAAGCTTTCTTT	CASRGDRVAEAFF
TRBV19	few	-	TRBJ1-2	TGTGCCAGTAGTATTGACGGGCGGGGCTTGAACTATGGCTACACCTTC	CASSIDGRGLNYGYTF
TRBV30	-	-	TRBJ1-1	TGTGCCTGGAGTGTACTTTCCACTGAAGCTTTCTTT	CAWSVLSTEAFF
TRBV29-1	-	-	TRBJ2-7	TGCAGCGTTGACATGGGGGGCTACGAGCAGTACTTC	CSVDMGGYEQYF
TRBV9	-	-	TRBJ1-4	TGTGCCAGCAGCGTTGGGGGACACTCTAATGAAAAACTGTTTTTT	CASSVGGHSNEKLFF
TRBV4-1	-	TRBD1	TRBJ2-7	TGCGCCAGCAGCCCCGGGACAGGGGATCGGTACGAGCAGTACTTC	CASSPGTGDRYEQYF
TRBV9	-	-	TRBJ1-4	TGTGCCAGCAGCGTAGACCCCGGGGGCAATGAAAAACTGTTTTTT	CASSVDPGGNEKLFF
TRBV29-1	-	TRBD1	TRBJ1-2	TGCAGCGTTGTCGCTCCCATCCCCGGACAGGGAAACTATGGCTACACCTTC	CSVVAPIPGQGNYGYTF
TRBV10-3	few	TRBD1	TRBJ1-2	TGTGCCATCAGTGAGTCGAAGACAGGGGCGGGCTACACCTTC	CAISESKTGAGYTF
TRBV11-1	-	-	TRBJ1-1	TGTGCCAGCAGCGGCCCCACCACTGAAGCTTTCTTT	CASSGPTTEAFF
TRBV7-6	few	-	TRBJ2-2	TGTGCCAGCAGCCCACTGTGGGGGGAGAACACCGGGGAGCTGTTTTTT	CASSPLWGENTGELFF
TRBV29-1	-	TRBD1	TRBJ2-7	TGCAGCGTTGAACATTCCTGGACAGGGCCAGGCTACGAGCAGTACTTC	CSVEHSWTGPGYEQYF
TRBV7-3	-	-	TRBJ2-3	TGTGCCAGCAGCTTGGGCTTAGGAGGGCCAGATACGCAGTATTTT	CASSLGLGGPDTQYF
TRBV4-1	-	-	TRBJ1-1	TGCGCCAGCAGCCAAGCGGGGAACACTGAAGCTTTCTTT	CASSQAGNTEAFF
TRBV6-1	few	TRBD1	TRBJ2-4	TGTGCCAGCAGCTTCGACAGGGTAAACAACATTCAGTACTTC	CASSFDRVNNIQYF
TRBV6-1	-	-	TRBJ1-1	TGTGCCAGCAGAGGACAGCTGAACACTGAAGCTTTCTTT	CASRGQLNTEAFF
TRBV7-2	-	-	TRBJ1-1	TGTGCCAGCAGCGGACAGCCGAACACTGAAGCTTTCTTT	CASSGQPNTEAFF
TRBV9	-	-	TRBJ1-1	TGTGCCAGCAGCACCGCGGGCAGAGGGAACACTGAAGCTTTCTTT	CASSTAGRGNTEAFF
TRBV4-1	few	-	TRBJ2-7	TGCGCCAGCAGCCGGACAGTAGACACCTACGAGCAGTACTTC	CASSRTVDTYEQYF